Following are 11 T cell receptor beta chains from one sample sequenced in a study of OX40 agonist ivuxolimab in advanced cancers. Only in-frame clones appear in the TCRdb table, and some are missing; sequencing was by immunoSEQ multiplex PCR. The table has about 30,000 clones, about nine tenths seen once. The input for sequencing was CD4+ or CD8+ T cells sorted from blood, taken in a trial of the OX40 agonist ivuxolimab. All receptors derive from an adult with an advanced solid tumor such as melanoma, head and neck, liver or kidney cancer.

The chain uses TRBV11-2 and TRBJ2-7; 8 bases are a match to TRBD2. The CDR3 runs to 14 residues. Per the germline V gene, CDR1 is SGHAT and CDR2 is FQNNGV. V lost 5 bases, J lost 3 bases, and 6 bases stayed unmatched. The CDR3 loop is CASSLAGGHYEQYF. In DNA, the CDR3 is TGTGCCAGCAGCCTCGCGGGGGGCCACTACGAGCAGTACTTC.

CDR3 region: CASSLVVAGVGETQYF. The CDR3 DNA is TGTGCCAGCAGCTTAGTTGTAGCGGGAGTAGGGGAGACCCAGTACTTC. The genes are TRBV7-9 and TRBJ2-5; 9 nucleotides align to TRBD2. V lost 1 base, J lost 5 bases, and 8 bases stayed unmatched. This CDR3 contains 16 residues. The V gene's germline CDR1 is SEHNR and CDR2 FQNEAQ (reference sequence). Full variable domain (rest looked up from reference TRBV7-9 and TRBJ2-5): DTGVSQNPRHKITKRGQNVTFRCDPISEHNRLYWYRQTLGQGPEFLTYFQNEAQLEKSRLLSDRFSAERPKGSFSTLEIQRTEQGDSAMYLCASSLVVAGVGETQYFGPGTRLLVL.

J is TRBJ1-4 and V is TRBV10-3; 9 nucleotides agree with TRBD1. Per the germline V gene, CDR1 is ENHRY and CDR2 is SYGVKD. The CDR3 extends over 12 amino acids. The ends lost 10 bases at V and 5 bases at J; junction bases unmatched: 2. CDR3 in amino acids: CATGTGNEKLFF. In DNA form, the CDR3 reads TGTGCCACCGGGACAGGGAATGAAAAACTGTTTTTT.

This clone occurred a few times. V is TRBV4-1 and J is TRBJ1-4; perhaps TRBD1 as D (5 bases). Germline V gene data show CDR1 as MGHRA and CDR2 as YSYEKL. CDR3 length: 18 residues. The ends were cut back, 0 bases at V and 5 bases at J, with 19 bases in the middle. CDR3 in amino acids: CASSQDLPGAQTNEKLFF. In nucleotides, the CDR3 is TGCGCCAGCAGCCAAGATCTCCCCGGGGCGCAAACAAATGAAAAACTGTTTTTT.

This clone occurred once. The rearrangement links TRBV7-9 to TRBJ1-1; D is unclear. This CDR3 has 13 residues. In germline, CDR1 is SEHNR, CDR2 FQNEAQ (reference sequence). V lost 5 bases and J lost 5, with 12 bases in between. CDR3 DNA sequence: TGTGCCAGCAGCCCAGTGGCAGCTACTGAAGCTTTCTTT. Translation gives CASSPVAATEAFF.

V usage is TRBV30 and J usage is TRBJ2-3; TRBD1 matches at 7 bases. Trimming at V came to 1 base and at J to 0 bases, leaving 1 base not matched to a gene. The CDR3 spans 14 residues. The germline CDR1 and CDR2 sequences are GTSNPN and SVGIG (reference sequence). The CDR3 DNA sequence: TGTGCCTGGAGTGGGGACAGCAGCACAGATACGCAGTATTTT. It encodes CAWSGDSSTDTQYF.

A remark on this clone: A much larger clone lies a single base off, so this may be a read error. The chain carries TRBV19 and TRBJ2-7; TRBD2 agrees at 8 bases. The V gene end was trimmed by 1 base and the J gene end by 2 bases; junction bases not matched to a gene: 7. The CDR3 is 16 amino acids. Germline CDR1 and CDR2: LNHDA and SQIVND (reference sequence). This chain's CDR3 is CASSIGGLAGPYEQYF. In DNA form, the CDR3 reads TGTGCCAGTAGTATAGGCGGCCTAGCGGGTCCCTACGAGCAGTACTTC.

V is TRBV6-1 and J is TRBJ2-7; 8 bases agree with TRBD2. Trimming cost V 1 base and J 2 bases; bases outside gene matches: 7. Germline V lookup: CDR1 MNHNS, CDR2 SASEGT. The CDR3 length is 16 residues. The CDR3 DNA is TGTGCCAGCAGTGAAGAAGTTTACGGGAGGGCCTACGAGCAGTACTTC. Translation: CASSEEVYGRAYEQYF.

J is TRBJ1-5 and V is TRBV7-8; TRBD1 might be the D (5 bases). This CDR3 is built from 17 residues. The germline gives CDR1 SGHVS, CDR2 FQNEAQ. V lost 4 bases to trimming and J lost 5 bases, with 21 bases between them. CDR3 region: CASSSDRLDSRDQPQHF. CDR3 DNA: TGTGCCAGCAGCTCCGACCGCCTCGACAGTAGGGATCAGCCCCAGCATTTT. The full variable domain, rest sourced from reference TRBV7-8 and TRBJ1-5, is GAGVSQSPRYKVAKRGQDVALRCDPISGHVSLFWYQQALGQGPEFLTYFQNEAQLDKSGLPSDRFFAERPEGSVSTLKIQRTQQEDSAVYLCASSSDRLDSRDQPQHFGDGTRLSIL.

This chain uses TRBV29-1 with TRBJ2-7, with 7 nucleotides matching TRBD1. The trim removed 6 bases at V and 1 base at J, leaving 9 bases unmatched. This CDR3 region has 14 residues. The V gene's germline CDR1 is SQVTM and CDR2 ANQGSEA. CDR3 in DNA: TGCAGCGTAGTACCGGGACAGCCATCCTACGAGCAGTACTTC. Translating gives CSVVPGQPSYEQYF.

The gene calls are TRBV28 and TRBJ2-1; 8 positions agree with TRBD2. In germline, CDR1 is MDHEN, CDR2 SYDVKM. The CDR3 has 17 residues. The J segment lost 2 bases and the V segment lost 6 bases, leaving 12 bases of the junction unmatched. The CDR3 region is CASSKGPAGDPYNEQFF. In DNA form, the CDR3 reads TGTGCCAGCAGCAAGGGTCCAGCGGGAGATCCCTACAATGAGCAGTTCTTC.